The clone carrying this T cell receptor (beta chain) has only a few counts. The data belong to a study of regulatory T cells in long-lasting Graves disease. HTBI primers from iRepertoire and Arm-PCR of CDR3 regions yielded the TCR beta libraries. TCRdb passed the multiplex PCR reads through MiXCR, listing each CDR3 protein once. The sample has 440,000 or so distinct CDR3 sequences, 16% seen once. The CDR3 loop spans 14 amino acids. Germline CDR1 MDHEN, CDR2 SYDVKM. The J segment lost 0 bases and the V segment lost 8 bases, leaving 2 bases of the junction unmatched. The sample's time point: newly diagnosed GD, antithyroid drugs for less than 3 months. PBMCs were the source of the RNA used for TCR sequencing. Xi'an, China, was home to the endocrinology department that provided patients. The same data also contributed to another study, on T cells in Graves' hyperthyroidism and ophthalmopathy. That source reports: On the basis of clinical symptoms, serum thyroxine and TRAb, thyroid ultrasound and orbital computed tomography, diagnoses were made.

Sequenced material: peripheral blood mononuclear cells (PBMCs), taken at new diagnosis, from a patient treated with antithyroid drugs. This TCR was recovered from a woman in her twenties or thirties with Graves disease. The J gene is TRBJ2-3, the V gene TRBV28; 10 nucleotides align to TRBD2. CDR3 sequence: CASLLAGSTDTQYF. The DNA for the CDR3 is TGTGCCAGCCTACTAGCGGGGAGCACAGATACGCAGTATTTT.